This T cell receptor beta chain was observed in a study of post-analysis software for immune sequencing data. The wider study: Recorded disease courses covered relapsing-remitting, secondary progressive and progressive-relapsing multiple sclerosis. Some patients had no subtype annotation. Findings and caveats of the study: Versus controls, multiple sclerosis patients showed significantly lower diversity (normalized Chao1). Batch-mates among the samples co-clustered strongly by F measure. Patients showed TRBV5-6, TRBV5-1 and TRBV20-1 among 4 or 5 TRBV segments more frequent than in controls.

In its sample, this clonotype was seen a few times. No antigen is known for it. The CDR3 contains 19 residues. V lost 3 bases, J lost 4 bases, and 27 bases lay in between. CDR1 MDHEN and CDR2 SYDVKM come from the germline V gene. Unique-molecular-identifier-tagged TCR beta cDNA libraries were used. Once roughly 0.9 to 10 million T cells were used, roughly 0.5 million cDNA molecules resulted. TCRdb reprocessed the PCR reads with MiXCR, giving one entry per CDR3 protein. Of some 890,000 distinct CDR3 sequences in the sample, under 70% were seen once. The sequence was collected from a girl aged 5-17 years with multiple sclerosis. This sequence joins TRBV28 and TRBJ1-2, with D possibly TRBD1 on 5 matching bases. The sequenced sample was blood. The CDR3 region is CASSLGLFTGEGWIYGYTF. The CDR3 bases are TGTGCCAGCAGTTTGGGGCTGTTTACGGGGGAGGGTTGGATCTATGGCTACACCTTC.